This T cell receptor beta chain emerged from a study of blood T cell repertoires in COVID-19. About the research overall: PBMCs, B-cell-depleted T cells, or T cells provided the cDNA or gDNA that made up the material.

Germline V gives CDR1 SGHAT, CDR2 FQNNGV. The V end was cut by 0 bases, the J end by 3 bases, with 5 bases between. The CDR3 has 13 amino acids. Residents of 24 US areas, aged roughly 18 to 89 years, made up the participants. In the 2 weeks before study entry, exposed participants met a COVID-19 case, which was PCR-confirmed or clinician-diagnosed. Per the original data handling: Cell counts per sample came from amplifying reference gene primers. Libraries were prepared by immunoSEQ multiplex PCR; TCRdb keeps only in-frame clonotypes and omits some of them. Clone size and V and J calls were adopted from that table, with D and trimming inferred from the DNA. The data show about 300,000 clones, 85% seen once.

The chain employs TRBV11-2 and TRBJ1-1; D is unclear. The source material was PBMCs or T cells enriched from blood (not recorded which). This clonotype was sampled from a woman in her thirties who had been exposed to COVID-19. This chain's CDR3 is CASSLDRDTEAFF. The DNA of the CDR3 is TGTGCCAGCAGCTTAGATCGGGACACTGAAGCTTTCTTT.